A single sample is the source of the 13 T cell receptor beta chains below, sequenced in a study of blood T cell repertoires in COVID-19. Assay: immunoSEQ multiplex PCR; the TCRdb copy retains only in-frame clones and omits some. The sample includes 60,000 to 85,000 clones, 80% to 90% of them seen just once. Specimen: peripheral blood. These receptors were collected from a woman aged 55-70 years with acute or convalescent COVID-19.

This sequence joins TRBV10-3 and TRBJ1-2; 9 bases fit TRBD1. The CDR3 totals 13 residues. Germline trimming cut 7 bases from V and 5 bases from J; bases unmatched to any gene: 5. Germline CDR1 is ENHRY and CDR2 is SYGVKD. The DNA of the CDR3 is TGTGCCATCAAGGGGACAGGGCGATATGGCTACACCTTC. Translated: CAIKGTGRYGYTF.

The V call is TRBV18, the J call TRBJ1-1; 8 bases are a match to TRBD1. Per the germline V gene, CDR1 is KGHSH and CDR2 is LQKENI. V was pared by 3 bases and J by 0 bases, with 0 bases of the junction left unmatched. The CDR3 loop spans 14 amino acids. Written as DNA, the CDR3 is TGTGCCAGCTCACCGACAGGGGTGAACACTGAAGCTTTCTTT. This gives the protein CASSPTGVNTEAFF. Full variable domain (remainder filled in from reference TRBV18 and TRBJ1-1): NAGVMQNPRHLVRRRGQEARLRCSPMKGHSHVYWYRQLPEEGLKFMVYLQKENIIDESGMPKERFSAEFPKEGPSILRIQQVVRGDSAAYFCASSPTGVNTEAFFGQGTRLTVV.

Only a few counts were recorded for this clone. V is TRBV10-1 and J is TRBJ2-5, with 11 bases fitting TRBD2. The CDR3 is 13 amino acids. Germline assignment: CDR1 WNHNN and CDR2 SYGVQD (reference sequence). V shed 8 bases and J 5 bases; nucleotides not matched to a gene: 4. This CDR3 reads CASQASGGETQYF. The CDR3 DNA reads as TGCGCCAGCCAAGCTAGCGGGGGGGAGACCCAGTACTTC.

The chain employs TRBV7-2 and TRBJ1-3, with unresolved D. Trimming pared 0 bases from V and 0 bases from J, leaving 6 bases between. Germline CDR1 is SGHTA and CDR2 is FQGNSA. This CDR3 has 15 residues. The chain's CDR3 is CASSLAHGSGNTIYF. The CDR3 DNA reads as TGTGCCAGCAGCTTAGCGCACGGCTCTGGAAACACCATATATTTT.

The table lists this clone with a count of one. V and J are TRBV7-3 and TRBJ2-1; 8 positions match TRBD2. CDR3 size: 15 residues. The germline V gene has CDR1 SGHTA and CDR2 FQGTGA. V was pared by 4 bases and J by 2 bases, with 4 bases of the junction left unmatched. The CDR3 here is CASSSRGLAYNEQFF. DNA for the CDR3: TGTGCCAGCAGCTCACGGGGACTAGCCTACAATGAGCAGTTCTTC.

The CDR3 loop is CASLSRGEAFF. CDR3 coding DNA: TGTGCCAGCCTCTCTAGGGGCGAAGCTTTCTTT. The chain has TRBV6-5 and TRBJ1-1; tentatively, D is TRBD1 (5 bases). The CDR3 has 11 amino acids. Germline V gene data show CDR1 as MNHEY and CDR2 as SVGAGI. The V end was cut by 8 bases, the J end by 8 bases, with 12 bases between.

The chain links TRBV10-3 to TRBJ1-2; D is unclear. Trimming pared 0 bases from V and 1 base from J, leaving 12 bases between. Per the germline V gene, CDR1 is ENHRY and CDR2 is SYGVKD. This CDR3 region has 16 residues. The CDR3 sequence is CAISESSMAGNYGYTF. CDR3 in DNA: TGTGCCATCAGTGAGTCGAGTATGGCGGGTAACTATGGCTACACCTTC.

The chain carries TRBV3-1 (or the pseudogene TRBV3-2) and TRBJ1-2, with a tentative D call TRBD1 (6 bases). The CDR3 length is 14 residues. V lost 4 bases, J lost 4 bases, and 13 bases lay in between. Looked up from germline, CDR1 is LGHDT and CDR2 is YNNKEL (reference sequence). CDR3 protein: CASSRAGQTYGYTF. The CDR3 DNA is TGTGCCAGCAGCCGAGCGGGACAAACCTATGGCTACACCTTC.

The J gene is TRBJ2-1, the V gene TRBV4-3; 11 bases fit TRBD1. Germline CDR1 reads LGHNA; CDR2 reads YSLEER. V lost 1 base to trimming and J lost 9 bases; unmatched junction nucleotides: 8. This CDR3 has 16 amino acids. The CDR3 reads CASSQGRDRGWGEQFF. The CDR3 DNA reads TGCGCCAGCAGCCAAGGCCGGGACAGGGGGTGGGGTGAGCAGTTCTTC.

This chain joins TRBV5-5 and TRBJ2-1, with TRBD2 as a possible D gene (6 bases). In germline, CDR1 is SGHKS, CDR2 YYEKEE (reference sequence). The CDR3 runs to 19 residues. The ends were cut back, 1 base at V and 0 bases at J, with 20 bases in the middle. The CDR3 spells CASSLQTGVSFSSYNEQFF. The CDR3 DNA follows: TGTGCCAGCAGCTTGCAGACGGGGGTAAGCTTCAGCTCCTACAATGAGCAGTTCTTC.

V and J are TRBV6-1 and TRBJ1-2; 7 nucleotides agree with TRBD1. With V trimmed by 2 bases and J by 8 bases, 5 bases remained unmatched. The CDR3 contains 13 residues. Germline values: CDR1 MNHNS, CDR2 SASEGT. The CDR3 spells CASSEKGARGYTF. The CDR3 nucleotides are TGTGCCAGCAGTGAAAAGGGGGCGCGCGGCTACACCTTC.

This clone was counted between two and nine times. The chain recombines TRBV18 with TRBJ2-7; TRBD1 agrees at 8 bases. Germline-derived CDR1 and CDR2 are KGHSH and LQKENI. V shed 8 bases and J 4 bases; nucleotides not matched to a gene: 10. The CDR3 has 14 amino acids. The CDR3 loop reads CASGLGQELYEQYF. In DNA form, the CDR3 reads TGTGCCAGCGGTTTGGGACAGGAGCTTTACGAGCAGTACTTC.

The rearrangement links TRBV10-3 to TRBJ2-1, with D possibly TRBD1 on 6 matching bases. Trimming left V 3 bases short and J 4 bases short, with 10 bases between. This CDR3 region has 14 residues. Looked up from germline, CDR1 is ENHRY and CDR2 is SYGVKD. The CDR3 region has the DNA TGTGCCATCAGTGAAAAGGGACAATACAATGAGCAGTTCTTC. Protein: CAISEKGQYNEQFF.